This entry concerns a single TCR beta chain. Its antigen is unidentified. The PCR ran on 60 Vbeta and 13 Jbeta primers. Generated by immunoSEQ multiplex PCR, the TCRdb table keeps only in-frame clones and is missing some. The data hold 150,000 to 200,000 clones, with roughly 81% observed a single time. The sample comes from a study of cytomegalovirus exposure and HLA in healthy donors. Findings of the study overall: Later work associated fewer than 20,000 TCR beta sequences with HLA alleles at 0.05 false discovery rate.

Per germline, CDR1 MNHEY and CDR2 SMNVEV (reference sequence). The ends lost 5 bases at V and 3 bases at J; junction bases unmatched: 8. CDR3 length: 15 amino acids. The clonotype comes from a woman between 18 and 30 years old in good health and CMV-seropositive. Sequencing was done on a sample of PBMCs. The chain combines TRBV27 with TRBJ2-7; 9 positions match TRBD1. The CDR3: CASSTNRDRVYEQYF. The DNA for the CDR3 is TGTGCCAGCAGTACTAACCGGGACAGGGTCTACGAGCAGTACTTC.